The clone carrying this TCR beta chain was counted only a few times. Antigen specificity is unknown. The sample's treatment: over 15 received Ad26.COV2.S at low or high dose, single or two shots; roughly five received placebo; per-sample allocation not given. Sampling took place 63 days after the first vaccine or placebo injection. A Boston adult aged 18-55 years was the donor. The CDR3 covers 12 residues. Germline V gene data show CDR1 as SGDLS and CDR2 as YYNGEE. Trimming stripped 0 bases from V and 8 bases from J, with 5 bases between. The entry originates in a study of Ad26.COV2.S vaccination and SARS-CoV-2 variants. Study-wide context: The study gave Ad26.COV2.S intramuscularly, once or twice 56 days apart. Study observations and caveats: Vaccine and placebo recipients had comparable breadth of non-spike TCRs. Spike-specific TCR breadth in vaccine recipients exceeded that seen in placebo recipients.

Assay: immunoSEQ multiplex PCR; the TCRdb copy retains only in-frame clones and omits some. The sample yields roughly 700,000 clones, 80% to 90% seen once. The receptor was isolated from a person aged 18-65 years who received the Ad26.COV2.S COVID-19 vaccine or a placebo. Sequenced material: peripheral blood, taken in a trial of Ad26.COV2.S vaccine versus placebo. The chain carries TRBV9 and TRBJ2-2; D remains unclear. The CDR3: CASSVEGGELFF. CDR3 in DNA: TGTGCCAGCAGCGTAGAAGGAGGGGAGCTGTTTTTT.